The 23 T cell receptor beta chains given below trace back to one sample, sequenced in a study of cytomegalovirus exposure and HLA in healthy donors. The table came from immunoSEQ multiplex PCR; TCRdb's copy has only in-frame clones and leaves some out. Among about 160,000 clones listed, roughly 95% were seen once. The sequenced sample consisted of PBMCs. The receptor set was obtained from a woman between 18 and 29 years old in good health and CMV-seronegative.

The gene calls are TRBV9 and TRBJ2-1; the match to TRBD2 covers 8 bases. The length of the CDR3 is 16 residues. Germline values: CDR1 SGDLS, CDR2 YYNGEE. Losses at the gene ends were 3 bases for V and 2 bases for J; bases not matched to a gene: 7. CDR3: CASSDPGGTPYNEQFF. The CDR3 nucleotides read TGTGCCAGCAGCGATCCGGGGGGGACCCCCTACAATGAGCAGTTCTTC.

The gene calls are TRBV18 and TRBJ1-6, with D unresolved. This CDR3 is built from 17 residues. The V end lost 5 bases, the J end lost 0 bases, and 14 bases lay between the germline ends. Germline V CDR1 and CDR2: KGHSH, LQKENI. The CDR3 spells CASSYLDGSSYNSPLHF. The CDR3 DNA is TGTGCCAGCTCATATTTGGATGGGAGCTCCTATAATTCACCCCTCCACTTT.

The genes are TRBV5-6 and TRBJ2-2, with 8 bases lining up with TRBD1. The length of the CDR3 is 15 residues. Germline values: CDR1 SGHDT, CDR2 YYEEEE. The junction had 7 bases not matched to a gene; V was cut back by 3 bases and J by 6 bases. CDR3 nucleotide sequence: TGTGCCAGCAGCTACCAGGGGGCAAAGGCCGGGGAGCTGTTTTTT. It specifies CASSYQGAKAGELFF.

CDR3 in amino acids: CASSFSSNTEAFF. DNA for the CDR3: TGTGCCAGCAGTTTTAGTTCGAACACTGAAGCTTTCTTT. This chain connects TRBV6-6 to TRBJ1-1; no firm D call. Trimming pared 4 bases from V and 1 base from J, leaving 7 bases between. CDR1 is MNHNY, CDR2 SVGAGI, per germline (reference sequence). The CDR3 sequence is 13 residues long.

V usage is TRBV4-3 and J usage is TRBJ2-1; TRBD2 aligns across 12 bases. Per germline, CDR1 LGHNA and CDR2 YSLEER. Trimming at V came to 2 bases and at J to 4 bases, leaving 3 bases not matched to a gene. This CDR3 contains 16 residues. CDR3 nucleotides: TGCGCCAGCAGCCAACCTAGCGGGGGGGGTTACAATGAGCAGTTCTTC. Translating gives CASSQPSGGGYNEQFF.

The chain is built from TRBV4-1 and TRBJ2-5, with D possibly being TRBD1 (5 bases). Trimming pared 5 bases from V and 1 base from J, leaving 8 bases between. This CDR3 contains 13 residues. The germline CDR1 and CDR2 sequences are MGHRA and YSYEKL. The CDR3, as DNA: TGCGCCAGCAGCGGTAGGGGCCAAGAGACCCAGTACTTC. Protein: CASSGRGQETQYF.

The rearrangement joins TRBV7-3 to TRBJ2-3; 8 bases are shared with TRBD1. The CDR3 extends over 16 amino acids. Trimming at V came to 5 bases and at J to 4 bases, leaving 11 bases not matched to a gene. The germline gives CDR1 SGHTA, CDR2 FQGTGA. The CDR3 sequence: CASSPPPDRVADTQYF. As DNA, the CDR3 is TGTGCCAGCAGCCCCCCCCCGGACAGGGTAGCAGATACGCAGTATTTT.

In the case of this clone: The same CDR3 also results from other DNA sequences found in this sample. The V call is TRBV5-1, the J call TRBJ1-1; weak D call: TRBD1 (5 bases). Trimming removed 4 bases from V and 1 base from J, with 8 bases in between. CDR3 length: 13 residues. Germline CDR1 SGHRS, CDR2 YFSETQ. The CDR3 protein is CASSGQGNTEAFF. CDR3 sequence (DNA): TGCGCCAGCAGCGGGCAGGGGAACACTGAAGCTTTCTTT.

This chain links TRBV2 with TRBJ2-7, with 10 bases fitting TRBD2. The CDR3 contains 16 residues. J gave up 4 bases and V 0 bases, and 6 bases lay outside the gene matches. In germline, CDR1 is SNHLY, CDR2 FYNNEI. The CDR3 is CASSEARLAGVYEQYF. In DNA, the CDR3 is TGTGCCAGCAGTGAAGCGAGGCTAGCGGGGGTTTACGAGCAGTACTTC. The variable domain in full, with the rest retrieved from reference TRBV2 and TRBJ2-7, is EPEVTQTPSHQVTQMGQEVILRCVPISNHLYFYWYRQILGQKVEFLVSFYNNEISEKSEIFDDQFSVERPDGSNFTLKIRSTKLEDSAMYFCASSEARLAGVYEQYFGPGTRLTVT.

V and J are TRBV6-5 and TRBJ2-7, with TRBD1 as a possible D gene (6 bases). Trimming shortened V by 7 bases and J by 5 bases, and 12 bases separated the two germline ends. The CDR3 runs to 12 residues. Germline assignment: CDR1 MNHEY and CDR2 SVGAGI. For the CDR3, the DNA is TGTGCCAGCAATCGATACAGGGACGAGCAGTACTTC. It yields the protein CASNRYRDEQYF.

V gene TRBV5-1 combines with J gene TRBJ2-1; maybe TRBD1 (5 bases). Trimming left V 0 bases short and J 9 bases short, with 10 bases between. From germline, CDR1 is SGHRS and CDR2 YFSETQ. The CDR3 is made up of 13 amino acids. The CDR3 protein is CASSLVTASEQFF. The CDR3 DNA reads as TGCGCCAGCAGCTTGGTGACAGCAAGTGAGCAGTTCTTC. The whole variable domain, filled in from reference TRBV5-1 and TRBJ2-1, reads KAGVTQTPRYLIKTRGQQVTLSCSPISGHRSVSWYQQTPGQGLQFLFEYFSETQRNKGNFPGRFSGRQFSNSRSEMNVSTLELGDSALYLCASSLVTASEQFFGPGTRLTVL.

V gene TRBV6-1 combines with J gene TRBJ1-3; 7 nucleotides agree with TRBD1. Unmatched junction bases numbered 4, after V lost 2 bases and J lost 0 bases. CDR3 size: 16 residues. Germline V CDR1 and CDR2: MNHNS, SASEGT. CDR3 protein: CASSELGTASGNTIYF. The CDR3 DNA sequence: TGTGCCAGCAGTGAATTAGGGACAGCCTCTGGAAACACCATATATTTT.

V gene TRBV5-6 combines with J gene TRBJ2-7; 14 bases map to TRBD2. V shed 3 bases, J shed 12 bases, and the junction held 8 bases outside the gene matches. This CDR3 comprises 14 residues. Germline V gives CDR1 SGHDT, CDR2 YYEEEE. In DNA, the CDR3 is TGTGCCAGCAGCTCAAGGACTAGCGGGGGGCCCCTGTACTTC. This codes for CASSSRTSGGPLYF.

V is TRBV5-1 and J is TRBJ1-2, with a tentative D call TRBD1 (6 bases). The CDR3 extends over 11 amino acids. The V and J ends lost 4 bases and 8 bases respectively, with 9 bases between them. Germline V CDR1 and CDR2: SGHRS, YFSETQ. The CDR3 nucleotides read TGCGCCAGCAGCGCCGGACAGGGCTACACCTTC. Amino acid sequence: CASSAGQGYTF.

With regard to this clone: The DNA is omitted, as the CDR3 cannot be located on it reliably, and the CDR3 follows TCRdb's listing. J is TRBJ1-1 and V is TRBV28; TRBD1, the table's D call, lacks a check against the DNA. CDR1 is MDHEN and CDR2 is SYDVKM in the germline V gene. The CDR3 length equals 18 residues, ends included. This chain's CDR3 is CASSLFLWTGQTNTEAFF.

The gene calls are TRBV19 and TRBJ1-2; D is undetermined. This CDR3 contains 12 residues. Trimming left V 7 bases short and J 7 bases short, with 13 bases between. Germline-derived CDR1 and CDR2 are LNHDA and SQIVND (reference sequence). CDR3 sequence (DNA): TGTGCCAGTAATGAAGGGAGATTTGGCTACACCTTC. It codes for CASNEGRFGYTF. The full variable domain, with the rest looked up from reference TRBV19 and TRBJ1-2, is DGGITQSPKYLFRKEGQNVTLSCEQNLNHDAMYWYRQDPGQGLRLIYYSQIVNDFQKGDIAEGYSVSREKKESFPLTVTSAQKNPTAFYLCASNEGRFGYTFGSGTRLTVV.

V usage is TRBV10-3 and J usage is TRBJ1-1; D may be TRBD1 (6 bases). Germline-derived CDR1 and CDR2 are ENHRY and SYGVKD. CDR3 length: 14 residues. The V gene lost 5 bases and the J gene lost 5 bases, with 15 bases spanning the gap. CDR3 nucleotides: TGTGCCATCAGTCGAACAGGGCTGGGGACTGAAGCTTTCTTT. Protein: CAISRTGLGTEAFF.

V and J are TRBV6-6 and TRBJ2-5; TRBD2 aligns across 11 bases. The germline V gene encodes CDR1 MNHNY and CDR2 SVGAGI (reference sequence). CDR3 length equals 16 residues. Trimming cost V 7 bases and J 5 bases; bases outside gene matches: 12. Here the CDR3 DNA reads TGTGCCAGCACCATGACGACTAGCGGGGTCGTGGAGACCCAGTACTTC. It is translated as CASTMTTSGVVETQYF.

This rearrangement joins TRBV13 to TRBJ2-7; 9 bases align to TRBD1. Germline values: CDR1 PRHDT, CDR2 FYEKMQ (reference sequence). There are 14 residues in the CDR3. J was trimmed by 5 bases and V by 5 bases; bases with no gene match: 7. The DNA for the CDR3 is TGTGCCAGCAGCCCCGGGACAGGGAACCACGAGCAGTACTTC. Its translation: CASSPGTGNHEQYF. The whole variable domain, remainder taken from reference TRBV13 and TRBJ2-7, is AAGVIQSPRHLIKEKRETATLKCYPIPRHDTVYWYQQGPGQDPQFLISFYEKMQSDKGSIPDRFSAQQFSDYHSELNMSSLELGDSALYFCASSPGTGNHEQYFGPGTRLTVT.

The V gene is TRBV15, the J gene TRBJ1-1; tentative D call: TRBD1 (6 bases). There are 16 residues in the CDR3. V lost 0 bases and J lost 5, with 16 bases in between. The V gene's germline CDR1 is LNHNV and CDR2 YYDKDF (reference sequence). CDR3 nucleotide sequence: TGTGCCACCAGCAGAGATAGGGTAGGGGGTCGGACTGAAGCTTTCTTT. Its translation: CATSRDRVGGRTEAFF.

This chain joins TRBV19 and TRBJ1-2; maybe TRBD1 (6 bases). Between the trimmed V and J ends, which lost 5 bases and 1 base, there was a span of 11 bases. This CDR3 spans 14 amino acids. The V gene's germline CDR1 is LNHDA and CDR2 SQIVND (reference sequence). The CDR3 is CASSEQQGNYGYTF. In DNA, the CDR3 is TGTGCCAGTAGTGAACAACAGGGTAACTATGGCTACACCTTC.

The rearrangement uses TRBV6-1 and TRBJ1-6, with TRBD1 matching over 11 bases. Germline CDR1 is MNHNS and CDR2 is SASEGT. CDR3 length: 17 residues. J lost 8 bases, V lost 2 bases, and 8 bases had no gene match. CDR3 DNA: TGTGCCAGCAGTGAAATAGGGACAGGGGGGACGTATTCACCCCTCCACTTT. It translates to CASSEIGTGGTYSPLHF.

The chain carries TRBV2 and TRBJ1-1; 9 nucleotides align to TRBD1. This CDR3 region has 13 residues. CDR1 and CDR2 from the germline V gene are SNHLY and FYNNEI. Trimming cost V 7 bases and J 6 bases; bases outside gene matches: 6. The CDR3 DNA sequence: TGTGCCAGCACTATGGACAGGGGAGCTGAAGCTTTCTTT. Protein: CASTMDRGAEAFF.